The 4 T cell receptor beta chains given below trace back to one sample, sequenced in a study of cytomegalovirus exposure and HLA in healthy donors. TCRdb keeps only in-frame clones here, not all; method: immunoSEQ multiplex PCR. The sample has roughly 82,000 clones; approximately 93% are singletons. Source material: PBMCs. The receptors here all came from a man between 18 and 29 years old in good health and CMV-seronegative.

V usage is TRBV9 and J usage is TRBJ2-1; D possibly corresponds to TRBD2 (6 bases). The germline CDR1 and CDR2 sequences are SGDLS and YYNGEE. V was trimmed by 3 bases and J by 6 bases, leaving 10 bases between them. This CDR3 has 13 amino acids. This chain's CDR3 is CASSAQRVNEQFF. CDR3 DNA sequence: TGTGCCAGCAGCGCGCAGCGGGTCAATGAGCAGTTCTTC.

The CDR3 spells CASSLGSWSTGSSGNTIYF. CDR3 DNA sequence: TGCGCCAGCAGCTTGGGATCTTGGTCAACAGGGAGCTCTGGAAACACCATATATTTT. The chain is built from TRBV5-1 and TRBJ1-3; D might be TRBD1 (6 bases). Per the germline V gene, CDR1 is SGHRS and CDR2 is YFSETQ. This CDR3 has 19 residues. The V and J ends lost 0 bases and 0 bases respectively, with 19 bases between them.

This rearrangement joins TRBV5-1 to TRBJ1-1, with D perhaps TRBD1 (5 bases). The ends were cut back, 4 bases at V and 7 bases at J, with 14 bases in the middle. Germline CDR1 and CDR2: SGHRS and YFSETQ. This CDR3 has 13 residues. The CDR3 loop is CASSSRDGGEAFF. The DNA for the CDR3 is TGCGCCAGCAGCAGTAGGGACGGGGGTGAAGCTTTCTTT.

This clone was detected only once. The chain employs TRBV9 and TRBJ1-2, with 8 nucleotides matching TRBD1. Germline V gene data show CDR1 as SGDLS and CDR2 as YYNGEE. The CDR3 has 12 amino acids. V was clipped by 6 bases and J by 8 bases; unmatched bases: 6. This CDR3 reads CASNRQGKGYTF. The CDR3 nucleotides are TGTGCCAGCAACAGACAGGGGAAAGGCTACACCTTC.